This T cell receptor beta chain was observed in a study of blood T cell repertoires in COVID-19. A single count supports this clone. Libraries were prepared by immunoSEQ multiplex PCR; TCRdb keeps only in-frame clonotypes and omits some of them. Of 250,000 to 300,000 clones in the sample, around nine tenths were seen once. The clonotype was recovered from a woman in her sixties who had recovered from COVID-19. The specimen was PBMCs or T cells enriched from blood (not recorded which).

The CDR3 sequence: CASSQATGLSPLHF. The DNA of the CDR3 is TGTGCCAGCAGCCAGGCGACAGGGTTGTCACCCCTCCACTTT. This chain joins TRBV5-6 and TRBJ1-6, with 7 bases aligning to TRBD1. The CDR3 consists of 14 residues. Losses at the gene ends were 4 bases for V and 10 bases for J; bases not matched to a gene: 8. Germline lookup yields CDR1 SGHDT and CDR2 YYEEEE.